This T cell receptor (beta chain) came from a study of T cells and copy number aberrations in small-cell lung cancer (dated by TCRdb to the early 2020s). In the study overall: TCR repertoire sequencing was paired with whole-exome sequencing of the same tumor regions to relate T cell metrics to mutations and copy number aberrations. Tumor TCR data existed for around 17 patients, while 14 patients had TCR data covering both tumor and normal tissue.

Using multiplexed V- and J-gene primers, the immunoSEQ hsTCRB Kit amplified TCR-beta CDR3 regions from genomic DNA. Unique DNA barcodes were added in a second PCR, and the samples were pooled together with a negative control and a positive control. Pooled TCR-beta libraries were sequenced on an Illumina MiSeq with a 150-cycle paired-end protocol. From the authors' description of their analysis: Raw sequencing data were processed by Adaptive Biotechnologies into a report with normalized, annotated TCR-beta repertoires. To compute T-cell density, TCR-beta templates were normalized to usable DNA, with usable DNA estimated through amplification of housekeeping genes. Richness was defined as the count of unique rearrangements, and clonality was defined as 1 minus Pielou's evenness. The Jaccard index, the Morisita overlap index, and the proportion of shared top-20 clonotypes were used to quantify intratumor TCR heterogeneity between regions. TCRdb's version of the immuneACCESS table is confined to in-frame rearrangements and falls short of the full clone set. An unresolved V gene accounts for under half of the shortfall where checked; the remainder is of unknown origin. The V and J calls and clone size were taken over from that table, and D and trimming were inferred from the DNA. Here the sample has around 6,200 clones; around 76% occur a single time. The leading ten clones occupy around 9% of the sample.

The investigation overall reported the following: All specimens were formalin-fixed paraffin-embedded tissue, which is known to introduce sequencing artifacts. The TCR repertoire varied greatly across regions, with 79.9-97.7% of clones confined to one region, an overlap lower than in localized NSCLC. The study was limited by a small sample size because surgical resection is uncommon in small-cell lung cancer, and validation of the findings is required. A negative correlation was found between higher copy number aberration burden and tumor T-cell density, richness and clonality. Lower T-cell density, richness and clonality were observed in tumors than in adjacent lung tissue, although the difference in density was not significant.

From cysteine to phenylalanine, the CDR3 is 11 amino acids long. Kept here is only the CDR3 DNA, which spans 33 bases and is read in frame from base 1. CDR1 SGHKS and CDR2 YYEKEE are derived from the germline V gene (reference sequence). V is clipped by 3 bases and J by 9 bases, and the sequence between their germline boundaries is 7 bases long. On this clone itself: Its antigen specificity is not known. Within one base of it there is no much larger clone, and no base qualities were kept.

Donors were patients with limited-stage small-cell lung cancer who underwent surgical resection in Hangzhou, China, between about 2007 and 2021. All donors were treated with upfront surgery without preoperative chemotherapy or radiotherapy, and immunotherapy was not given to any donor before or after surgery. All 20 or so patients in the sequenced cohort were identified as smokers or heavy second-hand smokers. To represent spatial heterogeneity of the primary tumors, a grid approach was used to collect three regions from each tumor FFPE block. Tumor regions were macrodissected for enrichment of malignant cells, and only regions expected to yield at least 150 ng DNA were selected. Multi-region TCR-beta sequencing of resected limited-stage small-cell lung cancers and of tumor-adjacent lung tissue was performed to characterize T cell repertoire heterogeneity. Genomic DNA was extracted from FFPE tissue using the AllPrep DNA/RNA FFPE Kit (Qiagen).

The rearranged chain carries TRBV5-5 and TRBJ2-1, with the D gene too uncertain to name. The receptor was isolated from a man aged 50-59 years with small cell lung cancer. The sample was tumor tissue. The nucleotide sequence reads TGTGCCAGCAGCTACTGGCGTGAGCAGTTCTTC. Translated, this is CASSYWREQFF.